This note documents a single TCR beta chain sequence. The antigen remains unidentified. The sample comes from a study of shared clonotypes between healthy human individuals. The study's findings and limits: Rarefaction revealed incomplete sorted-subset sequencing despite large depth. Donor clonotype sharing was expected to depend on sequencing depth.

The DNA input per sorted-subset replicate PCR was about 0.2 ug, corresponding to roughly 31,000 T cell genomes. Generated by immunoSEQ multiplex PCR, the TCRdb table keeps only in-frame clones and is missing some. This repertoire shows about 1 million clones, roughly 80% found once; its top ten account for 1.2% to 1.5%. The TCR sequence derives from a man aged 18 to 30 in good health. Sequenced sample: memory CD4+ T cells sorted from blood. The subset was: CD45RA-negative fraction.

CDR3 amino acids: CASSDSKYGYTF. CDR3 coding DNA: TGTGCCAGCAGTGACTCAAAGTATGGCTACACCTTC. This sequence joins TRBV6-4 and TRBJ1-2; D gene ambiguous. With 0 bases removed from V and 5 bases from J, the gap between germline ends came to 4 bases. The CDR3 is 12 residues long. CDR1 and CDR2 (germline): MRHNA, SNTAGT.